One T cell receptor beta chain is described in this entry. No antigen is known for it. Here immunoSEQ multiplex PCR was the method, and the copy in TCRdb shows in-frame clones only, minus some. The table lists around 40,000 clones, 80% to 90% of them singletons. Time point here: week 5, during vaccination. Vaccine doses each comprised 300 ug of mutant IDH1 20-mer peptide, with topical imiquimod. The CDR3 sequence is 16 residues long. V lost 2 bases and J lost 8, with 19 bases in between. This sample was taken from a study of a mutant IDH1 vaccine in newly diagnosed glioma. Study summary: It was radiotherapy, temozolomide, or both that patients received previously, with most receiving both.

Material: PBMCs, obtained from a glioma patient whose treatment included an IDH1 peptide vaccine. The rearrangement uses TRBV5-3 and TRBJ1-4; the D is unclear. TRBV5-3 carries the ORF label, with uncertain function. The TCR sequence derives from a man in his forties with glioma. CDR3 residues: CARSLRAGRGSEKLFF. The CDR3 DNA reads TGTGCCAGAAGCTTAAGGGCGGGCAGAGGGAGCGAAAAACTGTTTTTT.